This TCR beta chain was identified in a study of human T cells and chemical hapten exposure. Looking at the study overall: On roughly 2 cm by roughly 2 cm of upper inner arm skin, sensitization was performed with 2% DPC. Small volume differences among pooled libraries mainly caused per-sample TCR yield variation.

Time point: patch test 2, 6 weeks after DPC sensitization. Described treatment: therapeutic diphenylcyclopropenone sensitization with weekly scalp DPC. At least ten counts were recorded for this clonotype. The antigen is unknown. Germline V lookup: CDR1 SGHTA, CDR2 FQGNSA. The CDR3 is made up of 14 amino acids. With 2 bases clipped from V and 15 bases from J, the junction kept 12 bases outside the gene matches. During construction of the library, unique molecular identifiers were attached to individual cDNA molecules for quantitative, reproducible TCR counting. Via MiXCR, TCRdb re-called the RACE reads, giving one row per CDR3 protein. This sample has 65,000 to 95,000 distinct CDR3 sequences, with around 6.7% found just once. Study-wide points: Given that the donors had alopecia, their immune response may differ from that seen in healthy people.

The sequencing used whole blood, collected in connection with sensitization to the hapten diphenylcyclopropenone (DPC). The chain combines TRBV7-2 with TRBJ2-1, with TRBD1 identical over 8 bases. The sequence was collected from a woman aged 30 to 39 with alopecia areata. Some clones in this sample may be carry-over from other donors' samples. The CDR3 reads CASSLKIGWTGSFF. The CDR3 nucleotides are TGTGCCAGCAGCTTAAAAATAGGCTGGACAGGGTCGTTCTTC.